This T cell receptor beta chain was captured by sequencing in a study of tumor and adjacent non-tumor tissue in lung cancer. The library came from three nested PCR rounds adapted from ARM-PCR protocols. Using its own MiXCR run on the multiplex PCR reads, TCRdb lists one record per CDR3 protein. This sample has some 120,000 distinct CDR3 sequences, with 66% found just once. The template was RNA from unsorted bulk tissue. Per germline, CDR1 DFQATT and CDR2 SNEGSKA (reference sequence). The length of the CDR3 is 13 residues. Sequencing was carried out using lung tumor tissue. This receptor was obtained from a man younger than 45 with non-small cell lung cancer. The chain employs TRBV20-1 and TRBJ1-6; unclear D gene. This CDR3 reads CTATTRSGSPLHF. In nucleotides, the CDR3 is TGCACTGCCACGACAAGGTCAGGTTCACCCCTCCACTTT.